One and the same sample provided the 30 T cell receptor beta chains below, sequenced in a study of vaccination and CD4 T cells after COVID-19. Treatment reported: roughly 10-day PBMC culture with coronavirus spike peptide pools or control peptides (ViraFEST assay). CD4+ T cells that came from the unexposed donor were collected before the COVID-19 pandemic (2011-2018). No antigen has been identified for these receptors. Cultured CD4+ T cells had their DNA profiled by the Oncomine TCR Beta short-read assay. Genomic DNA was extracted from cultured CD4+ T cells. MiXCR, applied by TCRdb to the PCR reads, yields one record per CDR3 protein. The data show under 11,000 distinct CDR3 sequences, around 26% seen once. Sequenced: CD4+ T cells from blood, cultured in vitro. These receptors all stem from a human donor in good health.

This clonotype was counted between two and nine times. CDR3 bases: TGTGCCACCAAGTCTACGGGAGTAGGTTACAATGAGCAGTTCTTC. The encoded protein is CATKSTGVGYNEQFF. The rearrangement joins TRBV15 to TRBJ2-1, with D perhaps matching TRBD2 (6 bases). CDR1 LNHNV and CDR2 YYDKDF come from the germline V gene (reference sequence). The CDR3 extends over 15 amino acids. V was trimmed by 7 bases and J by 4 bases, leaving 17 bases between them.

The gene calls are TRBV20-1 and TRBJ2-1; TRBD1 or TRBD2 may be the D gene (6 bases each). The CDR3 is 12 residues long. In germline, CDR1 is DFQATT, CDR2 SNEGSKA (reference sequence). With 4 bases removed from V and 10 bases from J, the gap between germline ends came to 14 bases. The CDR3: CSAKGGRGEQFF. The CDR3 coding sequence is TGCAGTGCTAAAGGGGGGAGAGGAGAGCAGTTCTTC.

V is TRBV21-1 and J is TRBJ1-6; TRBD1 is the table's D call and was not checked against the DNA. TRBV21-1 is an annotated pseudogene. This CDR3 has 12 residues. Here the CDR3 DNA reads TGTGCCAGCAGCAGGGACGTGCTACCCCTCCACTTT. Amino acids: CASSRDVLPLHF.

This clonotype was recorded a few times. The chain employs TRBV11-2 and TRBJ1-6, with D possibly TRBD1 on 6 matching bases. Between the trimmed V and J ends, which lost 4 bases and 11 bases, there was a span of 24 bases. The CDR3 spans 17 residues. The germline V gene has CDR1 SGHAT and CDR2 FQNNGV. CDR3 nucleotides: TGTGCCAGCAGCTCACTTAGGGCCCCAGGGGCGCGAACACCCCTCCACTTT. Encoded protein: CASSSLRAPGARTPLHF.

Relative to its sample, this clonotype is medium-sized (0.01 to 0.1%). This chain connects TRBV10-3 to TRBJ1-5; maybe TRBD1 (6 bases). This CDR3 has 13 residues. Germline V lookup: CDR1 ENHRY, CDR2 SYGVKD. Trimming took 10 bases from V and 1 from J, leaving 11 bases between them. The CDR3 is CANGQSSNQPQHF. In nucleotides, the CDR3 is TGTGCCAACGGACAGTCGAGCAATCAGCCCCAGCATTTT.

This sequence joins TRBV7-3 and TRBJ1-5; 11 bases align to TRBD1. CDR1 and CDR2 from the germline V gene are SGHTA and FQGTGA. V shed 2 bases and J 0 bases; nucleotides not matched to a gene: 12. The CDR3 extends over 20 amino acids. In nucleotides, the CDR3 is TGTGCCAGCAGCTTAGGTTCGGGACAGGGGGTTTTCCTTAGCAATCAGCCCCAGCATTTT. Protein: CASSLGSGQGVFLSNQPQHF.

The rearrangement links TRBV7-2 to TRBJ2-7; TRBD2 aligns across 7 bases. CDR1 is SGHTA and CDR2 is FQGNSA in the germline V gene. This CDR3 region has 15 residues. V lost 2 bases and J lost 3; bases outside the gene matches: 7. The CDR3 loop is CASSLTAGTHYEQYF. The CDR3 DNA reads TGTGCCAGCAGCTTAACAGCGGGAACCCACTACGAGCAGTACTTC.

This chain connects TRBV29-1 to TRBJ1-2, with 7 bases aligning to TRBD1. The germline V gene has CDR1 SQVTM and CDR2 ANQGSEA. V lost 7 bases, J lost 4 bases, and 6 bases stayed unmatched. The CDR3 is made up of 12 amino acids. CDR3 sequence: CSATTGSYGYTF. For the CDR3, the DNA is TGCAGCGCTACGACAGGGTCCTATGGCTACACCTTC. Variable domain in full (rest from reference TRBV29-1 and TRBJ1-2): SAVISQKPSRDICQRGTSLTIQCQVDSQVTMMFWYRQQPGQSLTLIATANQGSEATYESGFVIDKFPISRPNLTFSTLTVSNMSPEDSSIYLCSATTGSYGYTFGSGTRLTVV.

A few counts support this clonotype. The V call is TRBV28, the J call TRBJ1-1; TRBD1 is a possible D gene (6 bases). The CDR3 is made up of 13 amino acids. Germline V lookup: CDR1 MDHEN, CDR2 SYDVKM. Trimming took 6 bases from V and 1 from J, leaving 9 bases between them. CDR3 nucleotides: TGTGCCAGCAGGAGGACAGCGAACACTGAAGCTTTCTTT. Residues: CASRRTANTEAFF.

This clonotype was counted between two and nine times. The J gene is TRBJ1-6, the V gene TRBV28; no definite D call. CDR1 and CDR2 (germline): MDHEN, SYDVKM. The V gene lost 5 bases and the J gene lost 3 bases, with 11 bases spanning the gap. The CDR3 loop spans 15 amino acids. The CDR3 region is CASSAPVNYNSPLHF. The CDR3 nucleotides read TGTGCCAGCAGTGCCCCGGTGAACTATAATTCACCCCTCCACTTT. The entire variable domain, with the rest obtained from reference TRBV28 and TRBJ1-6, is as follows: DVKVTQSSRYLVKRTGEKVFLECVQDMDHENMFWYRQDPGLGLRLIYFSYDVKMKEKGDIPEGYSVSREKKERFSLILESASTNQTSMYLCASSAPVNYNSPLHFGNGTRLTVT.

This clonotype was found a few times. The V and J genes are TRBV6-1 and TRBJ2-7; D possibly corresponds to TRBD2 (6 bases). The CDR3 is 13 amino acids. Germline V gene sequence: CDR1 MNHNS, CDR2 SASEGT. V lost 7 bases, J lost 3 bases, and 13 bases lay in between. The CDR3: CASKRDSLYEQYF. The CDR3 DNA reads as TGTGCCAGCAAAAGGGACTCGCTCTACGAGCAGTACTTC.

This sequence joins TRBV20-1 and TRBJ2-1; possible D gene TRBD1, 5 bases. The CDR3 consists of 14 residues. Trimming stripped 2 bases from V and 6 bases from J, with 14 bases between. The V gene's germline CDR1 is DFQATT and CDR2 SNEGSKA (reference sequence). In DNA form, the CDR3 reads TGCAGTGCTAGAAGGCGGAGTGGGGCCAATGAGCAGTTCTTC. Protein sequence: CSARRRSGANEQFF.

V and J are TRBV19 and TRBJ1-2, with a weak D call TRBD1 (6 bases). The V gene lost 7 bases and the J gene lost 8 bases, with 14 bases spanning the gap. Germline loops: CDR1 LNHDA, CDR2 SQIVND (reference sequence). The CDR3 loop spans 12 amino acids. The CDR3 DNA reads TGTGCCAGTACTATGCACAGGGACGGCTACACCTTC. It is translated as CASTMHRDGYTF.

This clonotype rates as medium-sized. The chain combines TRBV10-3 with TRBJ2-7; TRBD1 or TRBD2 may be the D gene (5 bases each). Germline assignment: CDR1 ENHRY and CDR2 SYGVKD. CDR3 length equals 13 residues. V lost 6 bases, J lost 4 bases, and 13 bases lay in between. CDR3 DNA sequence: TGTGCCATCAGCGATGGGACCAAATACGAGCAGTACTTC. Encoded protein: CAISDGTKYEQYF.

This clonotype came up a few times. V gene TRBV19 combines with J gene TRBJ1-5; unclear D gene. The CDR3 is 15 residues long. Germline-derived CDR1 and CDR2 are LNHDA and SQIVND (reference sequence). Trimming stripped 3 bases from V and 4 bases from J, with 13 bases between. The DNA of the CDR3 is TGTGCCAGTAGTATGGTAAGGTCGGTTAATCAGCCCCAGCATTTT. This gives the protein CASSMVRSVNQPQHF.

The rearrangement links TRBV20-1 to TRBJ1-1; D gene unclear. Per germline, CDR1 DFQATT and CDR2 SNEGSKA (reference sequence). The CDR3 is made up of 14 amino acids. V lost 8 bases to trimming and J lost 1 base, with 17 bases between them. CDR3 coding DNA: TGCAGTTCCGCCCCAATGGCCGGGAACACTGAAGCTTTCTTT. Protein sequence: CSSAPMAGNTEAFF.

The chain links TRBV7-2 to TRBJ1-2; a possible D gene is TRBD1 (5 bases). V was trimmed by 1 base and J by 0 bases, leaving 9 bases between them. This CDR3 spans 15 amino acids. CDR1 SGHTA and CDR2 FQGNSA come from the germline V gene. CDR3 DNA sequence: TGTGCCAGCAGCTTAGAGGGACCAGCTAACTATGGCTACACCTTC. Translation gives CASSLEGPANYGYTF.

This clonotype was counted between two and nine times. The rearrangement links TRBV19 to TRBJ2-5, with 12 bases aligning to TRBD1. The CDR3 covers 15 residues. V was pared by 4 bases and J by 4 bases, with 4 bases of the junction left unmatched. Looked up from germline, CDR1 is LNHDA and CDR2 is SQIVND (reference sequence). The CDR3: CASSSRDRGRETQYF. CDR3 DNA: TGTGCCAGTAGTAGCCGGGACAGGGGGCGAGAGACCCAGTACTTC.

This clonotype was seen only a few times. This chain joins TRBV7-9 and TRBJ1-6; D is unclear. The germline V and J ends were trimmed by 3 bases and 10 bases, with 13 bases remaining between them. The CDR3 contains 14 residues. The V gene's germline CDR1 is SEHNR and CDR2 FQNEAQ (reference sequence). The CDR3 sequence: CASSFMRGRSPLHF. The DNA for the CDR3 is TGTGCCAGCAGCTTTATGAGAGGGAGATCACCCCTCCACTTT. Complete variable domain (other parts from reference TRBV7-9 and TRBJ1-6): DTGVSQNPRHKITKRGQNVTFRCDPISEHNRLYWYRQTLGQGPEFLTYFQNEAQLEKSRLLSDRFSAERPKGSFSTLEIQRTEQGDSAMYLCASSFMRGRSPLHFGNGTRLTVT.

To note about this clonotype: A read error may produce the germline difference seen at one junction end. This chain uses TRBV6-5 with TRBJ2-1; 8 positions agree with TRBD1. Germline V CDR1 and CDR2: MNHEY, SVGAGI. The CDR3 runs to 15 residues. For the CDR3, the DNA is TGTGCCAGCAGTAACTCGGACAGGGCTTGGAATGAGCAGTTCTTC. Encoded protein: CASSNSDRAWNEQFF.

This clonotype was counted between two and nine times. This chain links TRBV4-2 with TRBJ2-7, with 8 bases aligning to TRBD2. V lost 4 bases to trimming and J lost 3 bases; unmatched junction nucleotides: 11. This CDR3 region has 16 residues. The germline V gene has CDR1 LGHNA and CDR2 YNFKEQ. The CDR3 DNA follows: TGTGCCAGCAGCCCAGCCGGGGGGGACACATACTACGAGCAGTACTTC. This encodes CASSPAGGDTYYEQYF.

This clonotype was detected a few times. The chain employs TRBV7-2 and TRBJ1-2, with 12 bases lining up with TRBD1. Per the germline V gene, CDR1 is SGHTA and CDR2 is FQGNSA. The V and J ends lost 5 bases and 2 bases, in that order; junction bases with no gene match: 9. The CDR3 covers 17 residues. The CDR3 DNA reads TGTGCCAGCAGCCTACGCGGGACAGGGGGCTTGAACTATGGCTACACCTTC. This sequence encodes CASSLRGTGGLNYGYTF.

This clonotype came up a few times. The V gene is TRBV7-8, the J gene TRBJ1-5, with D possibly matching TRBD1 (5 bases). CDR3 size: 16 residues. The V end was cut by 1 base, the J end by 2 bases, with 12 bases between. Germline CDR1 is SGHVS and CDR2 is FQNEAQ. CDR3 sequence: CASSLGGLGGNQPQHF. CDR3 sequence (DNA): TGTGCCAGCAGCTTAGGGGGGTTGGGGGGCAATCAGCCCCAGCATTTT.

V usage is TRBV4-3 and J usage is TRBJ1-1; a possible D gene is TRBD1 (5 bases). Germline CDR1 LGHNA, CDR2 YSLEER. This CDR3 comprises 14 residues. Deletions cut 5 bases from V and 1 base from J, with 11 bases between. CDR3 amino acids: CASSWDSGNTEAFF. The CDR3 DNA reads as TGCGCCAGCAGCTGGGACTCAGGGAACACTGAAGCTTTCTTT.

V and J are TRBV19 and TRBJ1-1; possibly TRBD1 for D (5 bases). The germline gives CDR1 LNHDA, CDR2 SQIVND (reference sequence). V was cut by 8 bases and J by 0 bases, with 13 bases left in between. The CDR3 is made up of 14 amino acids. CDR3 sequence (DNA): TGTGCCAGTGGGACTGAGCGGATGAACACTGAAGCTTTCTTT. It is translated as CASGTERMNTEAFF.

This clonotype was picked up a small number of times. The chain recombines TRBV5-1 with TRBJ1-2; possibly TRBD1 for D (6 bases). This CDR3 comprises 14 residues. V was shortened by 0 bases and J by 10 bases, with 16 bases between the two germline ends. The germline gives CDR1 SGHRS, CDR2 YFSETQ. CDR3 amino acids: CASSLAGAQGIYTF. The CDR3 nucleotides are TGCGCCAGCAGCTTGGCCGGGGCTCAGGGGATCTACACCTTC.

The rearrangement links TRBV7-6 to TRBJ1-2, with a weak D call TRBD1 (6 bases). Germline V CDR1 and CDR2: SGHVS, FNYEAQ. This CDR3 spans 15 amino acids. Trimming left V 2 bases short and J 6 bases short, with 16 bases between. The CDR3 loop is CASSLTSTGSDGYTF. The CDR3 region has the DNA TGTGCCAGCAGCTTAACCTCGACAGGATCTGATGGCTACACCTTC.

The CDR3 spells CSARDARFKEQFF. In DNA form, the CDR3 reads TGCAGTGCTAGAGATGCCCGGTTTAAGGAGCAGTTCTTC. The V call is TRBV20-1, the J call TRBJ2-1; no definite D call. Germline V gene lookup returns CDR1 DFQATT and CDR2 SNEGSKA (reference sequence). V dropped 0 bases and J dropped 10 bases, with 13 bases sitting between them. The CDR3 is 13 residues long.

This clonotype was seen only a few times. This chain joins TRBV20-1 and TRBJ2-7, with a weak D call TRBD1 (5 bases). Germline V gene data show CDR1 as DFQATT and CDR2 as SNEGSKA (reference sequence). The V and J ends lost 2 bases and 0 bases respectively, with 11 bases between them. CDR3 length: 14 amino acids. CDR3 nucleotides: TGCAGTGCTAGATGGACACCTAGCTCCTACGAGCAGTACTTC. This translates into CSARWTPSSYEQYF.

The J gene is TRBJ1-4, the V gene TRBV15; D may be TRBD1 (5 bases). The CDR3 runs to 15 residues. The V gene lost 1 base and the J gene lost 6 bases, with 12 bases spanning the gap. Germline V gene sequence: CDR1 LNHNV, CDR2 YYDKDF (reference sequence). For the CDR3, the DNA is TGTGCCACCAGCAGAGTTGGGGGGATGGATGAAAAACTGTTTTTT. Protein product: CATSRVGGMDEKLFF. The complete variable domain, with remaining parts taken from reference TRBV15 and TRBJ1-4, reads DAMVIQNPRYQVTQFGKPVTLSCSQTLNHNVMYWYQQKSSQAPKLLFHYYDKDFNNEADTPDNFQSRRPNTSFCFLDIRSPGLGDTAMYLCATSRVGGMDEKLFFGSGTQLSVL.